This T cell receptor beta chain was identified in a study of cytomegalovirus exposure and HLA in healthy donors (dated by TCRdb to about 2017). As for the study more broadly: According to an earlier analysis of 587 of the donors, some 180 million T cells yielded 117 million unique TCR beta sequences and 276 Gb of sequence data. Roughly 300 gigabases of sequencing data and 78 million or so unique TCR sequences were included in an early release covering several hundred HLA-typed donors. Of the 300 to 450 genotyped donors, approximately 80% were placed in the genetic ancestry cluster associated with self-reported Caucasian donors. The study aimed to test whether signatures of past pathogen exposure could be identified by cataloging public T cell receptors. The study profiled the T cell repertoires of 500 to 800 subjects by immunosequencing and related them to cytomegalovirus serostatus. In addition to the first cohort of 500 to 850 subjects, a separate validation cohort of approximately 120 different subjects was used. High-throughput TCR immunosequencing, statistical association of individual TCRs with disease status, and machine learning were combined to predict cytomegalovirus infection status. A later analysis re-examined previously published TCR beta repertoires from over 500 donors and added high-resolution HLA genotyping to investigate patterns of TCR occurrence. Rather than using new phenotypic data, the later analysis identified candidate immune exposures from TCR beta sequences and from how often those sequences occurred across donors. An earlier analysis of 587 of the donors applied high-throughput TCR beta sequencing to assess whether each TCR beta V gene segment acted as functional or pseudogenic. Donor age, sex, ethnicity and CMV serostatus were compiled alongside the repertoire data. A later genetic analysis took genome-wide SNP genotypes for about 65% of the 666 donors and used that subset as a discovery cohort. All discovery cohort repertoires had been generated using a single sequencing platform. Both class I and class II loci were covered by HLA typing, at four-digit resolution. Typing coverage differed by locus: A, B, C, DRB1 and DQB1 were typed in about 629-640 donors, DQA1 in 500 to 550, DPA1 in nearly 610, and DPB1 in approximately 450. Roughly 5 DR-DQ haplotypes were handled as single units for association and clustering, since linkage in the cohort was strong. Among over 350 genotyped donors of the cohort, an average of roughly 240,000 unique TCR beta nucleotide sequences were sequenced per donor, roughly a sixth of them non-productive.

Concerning this clone: Its specific antigen is unknown. One base away there is no much larger clone; base qualities are not given.

The library came from the immunoSEQ multiplex PCR assay. For the multiplex PCR, a mixture combining 60 forward primers for TCR Vbeta segments and 13 reverse primers for TCR Jbeta segments was used. The CDR3 region of rearranged TCR beta genes was amplified from genomic DNA by a multiplex PCR assay. On the Illumina HiSeq System, the amplified TCR beta libraries were sequenced as 87-base-pair reads. Regarding the original processing steps: A later analysis counted approximately 84 million unique TCR beta chains across the 650 to 800 repertoires, and some 11 million of these chains were shared by at least two donors. Raw reads were error-corrected and collapsed into unique sequences with a nearest-neighbor algorithm that merged closely related sequences to remove PCR and sequencing errors. V, D and J gene segments were assigned by aligning CDR3 sequences to IMGT reference sequences. For a sequence to be retained, at least a six-nucleotide match to both a V gene segment and a J gene segment was required. Rearrangements were called productive when the CDR3 lacked stop codons and stayed in frame with V and J; all others were non-productive. CDR3 was defined according to IMGT convention as the region running from the second conserved V-encoded cysteine to the conserved J-encoded phenylalanine. Sequences without an unambiguous match to a single V gene segment were excluded from the earlier analysis of approximately 560 of the donors. An earlier analysis of fewer than 750 of the donors called V segments functional above 56.7% productive rearrangements and segregating when the between-donor standard deviation exceeded 5%. A statistical classification framework was built to diagnose cytomegalovirus status from the catalog of TCR beta chain sequences. A later analysis assigned V and J genes by comparing TCR nucleotide sequences with IMGT/GENE-DB human TR gene sequences. In a later analysis, CDR3 sequences and most-parsimonious VDJ recombination scenarios were assigned using the TCRdist pipeline. In a later analysis, each TCR beta chain was defined by its CDR3 amino acid sequence together with its V-gene family, and reads lacking a unique V-gene family were excluded. To address suspected cross-contamination and a sequencing artifact, a later analysis removed some 620 highly shared, low-generation-probability nucleotide sequences. A later analysis calculated a clonal expansion index for each public chain from normalized within-repertoire ranks of inferred template counts. In a later analysis, generation probabilities were computed using a VDJ recombination model fitted to out-of-frame rearrangements, and the results were checked against IGoR. Hypergeometric tests were used in a later analysis to score TCR-TCR, TCR-HLA and TCR-CMV co-occurrence, with a repertoire-size bias correction applied to the TCR pairs. A later analysis estimated false discovery rates by permuting HLA or CMV assignments 20 times. In a later analysis, co-occurring TCRs were grouped with DBSCAN, and TCRdist sequence similarity was added when clustering was performed within HLA-allele-positive subsets. Co-occurrence clustering excluded repertoires with fewer than 30,000 or more than 120,000 public chains, plus five with anomalous nucleotide sharing. TCRdb took this table from immuneACCESS and kept in-frame rearrangements with V and J called. Such tables lack part of the clones; where checked against another copy, unresolved V genes explain under half of the gap, and the rest is unexplained. Clone size and the V and J calls come from that table; the DNA yielded D and trimming. The sample includes some 130,000 clones, with around 79% observed a single time. The ten largest clones add up to 6.5% of the sample.

What the study reported, not specific to this receptor: HLA typing was unavailable for some donors at each locus, so association tests used only the typed subset. In vitro tests confirmed that three of the cytomegalovirus-associated TCR beta chains recognize cytomegalovirus antigens. Because counts were too low, about 18 rarely observed V segments, including chromosome 9 orphons, were left out of the earlier analysis of approximately 580 of the donors. The authors suggested that the approach could potentially be extended to other disease states and immunological phenotypes. Linkage disequilibrium might explain the correlated functional status among segregating V segments, but an unknown experimental factor could not be excluded. Most CMV-associated TCR beta chains appeared to be HLA-restricted in a later analysis, and the HLA associations seemed to be driven largely by CMV exposure. A later analysis associated 16,951 TCR beta sequences with specific HLA alleles at a false discovery rate of 0.05. When HLA alleles, especially DR and DQ, strongly co-occurred, TCR associations were difficult to assign to individual alleles. According to a later analysis, parvovirus B19, influenza, CMV and Epstein-Barr virus appeared linked to several top co-occurrence clusters. A further reported finding was that TCR beta sequences accurately predicted the HLA-A and HLA-B alleles for most subjects in the first cohort. An earlier analysis of some 560 of the donors showed that most TCR beta V segments appeared in productive rearrangements either about 87% or about 30% of the time, which broadly matched IMGT annotations. A later genetic analysis associated a missense DCLRE1C variant with V-gene and J-gene trimming of TCR beta chains, and an independent cohort replicated the association. In a later genetic analysis, fewer N-insertions in productive TCRs were reported among donors in an Asian-associated ancestry cluster than the roughly 700-donor mean. For the cohort, immune exposure information was limited to CMV serostatus. This cohort had only TCR beta chains sequenced, and the lack of alpha or paired-chain data limited which features could be detected. Sequencing depth was assumed to be roughly uniform across donors in the presence/absence analyses, though that assumption may not hold. Across donors, most TCR sequences were observed very rarely, whereas some public TCRs were present in many individuals. In both the original and validation cohorts, the classifier was reported to diagnose cytomegalovirus status with high specificity and sensitivity. According to a later analysis, TCR association rates differed among HLA loci, with DRB1 alleles showing the most associated TCRs and HLA-C alleles showing the fewest. The study listed 164 TCR beta chains as associated with cytomegalovirus. A group of highly shared sequence variants was considered likely to be a technical artifact of the sequencing pipeline. A later analysis found that HLA-associated TCR beta chains were more clonally expanded and had lower generation probabilities than equally common non-associated chains.

In total, approximately 700 healthy bone marrow donors made up the cohort. Cohort members were all nominally healthy when sampled, although unrecorded immune exposures were likely present. The donor tested CMV seropositive, placing the donor among the 289 seropositive members of the cohort. A peripheral blood sample was collected from each donor, and TCR beta sequencing was performed on peripheral blood mononuclear cells. Genomic DNA was extracted from the blood cell samples with the Qiagen DNeasy Blood Extraction Kit. The TCR was taken from a man aged 35 to 55 in good health and CMV-seropositive. The specimen sequenced was PBMCs.

This receptor carries the CDR3 CASTLGRNTDTQYF. The nucleotides are TGTGCCAGCACCCTTGGGAGGAACACAGATACGCAGTATTTT. This receptor chain uses TRBV27 and TRBJ2-3; TRBD2 is perhaps the D gene, given 6 matching bases. Counted from cysteine to phenylalanine, this CDR3 has 14 amino acids. CDR3 DNA only is kept here, 42 bases in frame from base 1. CDR1 and CDR2 are drawn from the germline V gene (reference sequence): MNHEY, SMNVEV. The germline ends are 13 bases apart after V is trimmed by 7 bases and J by 2 bases.